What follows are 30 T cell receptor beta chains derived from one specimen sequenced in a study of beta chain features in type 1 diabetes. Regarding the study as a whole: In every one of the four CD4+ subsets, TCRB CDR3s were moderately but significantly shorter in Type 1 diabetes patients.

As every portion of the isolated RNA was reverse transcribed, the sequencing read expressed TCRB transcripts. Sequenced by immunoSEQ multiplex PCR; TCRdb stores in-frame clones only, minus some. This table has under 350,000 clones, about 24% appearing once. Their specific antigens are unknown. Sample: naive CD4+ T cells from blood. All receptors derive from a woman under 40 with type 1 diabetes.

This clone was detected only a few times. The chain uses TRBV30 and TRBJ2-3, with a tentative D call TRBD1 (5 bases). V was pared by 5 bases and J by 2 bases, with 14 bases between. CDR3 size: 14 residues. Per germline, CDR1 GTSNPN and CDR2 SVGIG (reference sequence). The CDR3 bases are TGTGCCTGGGGGGCCTCGCCTGCCACAGATACGCAGTATTTT. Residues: CAWGASPATDTQYF.

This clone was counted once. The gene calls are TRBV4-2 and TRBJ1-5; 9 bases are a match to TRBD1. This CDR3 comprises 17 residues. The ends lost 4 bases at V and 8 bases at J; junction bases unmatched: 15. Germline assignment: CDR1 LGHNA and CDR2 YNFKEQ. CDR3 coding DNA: TGTGCCAGCAGCCCGGAAAGGACAGGGGTGGGTTTGGAGCCCCAGCATTTT. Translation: CASSPERTGVGLEPQHF.

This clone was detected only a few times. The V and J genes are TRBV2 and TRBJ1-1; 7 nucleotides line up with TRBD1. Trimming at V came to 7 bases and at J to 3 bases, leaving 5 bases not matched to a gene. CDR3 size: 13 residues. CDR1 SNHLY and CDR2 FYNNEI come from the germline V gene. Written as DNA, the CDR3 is TGTGCCAGCAATAGACAGGGAGACACTGAAGCTTTCTTT. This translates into CASNRQGDTEAFF.

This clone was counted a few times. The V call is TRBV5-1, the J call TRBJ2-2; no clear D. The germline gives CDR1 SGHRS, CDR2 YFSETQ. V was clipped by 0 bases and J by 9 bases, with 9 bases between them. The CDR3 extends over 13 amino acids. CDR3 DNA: TGCGCCAGCAGCTTGGGAGGAGAGCGGGAGCTGTTTTTT. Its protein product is CASSLGGERELFF.

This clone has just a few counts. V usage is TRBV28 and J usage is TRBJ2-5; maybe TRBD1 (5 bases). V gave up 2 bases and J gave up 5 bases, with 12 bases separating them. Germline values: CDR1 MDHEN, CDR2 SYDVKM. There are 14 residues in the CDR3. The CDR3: CASSLGQIKETQYF. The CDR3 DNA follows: TGTGCCAGCAGTTTAGGACAAATCAAGGAGACCCAGTACTTC.

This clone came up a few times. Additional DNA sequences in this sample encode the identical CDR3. The CDR3 is CSVVGGSYEQYF. As DNA, the CDR3 is TGCAGCGTTGTCGGGGGAAGCTACGAGCAGTACTTC. This rearrangement joins TRBV29-1 to TRBJ2-7; a weak D match, TRBD2 (6 bases). CDR1 SQVTM and CDR2 ANQGSEA come from the germline V gene. V lost 4 bases and J 3 bases, leaving 10 bases between the germline ends. The CDR3 loop spans 12 amino acids.

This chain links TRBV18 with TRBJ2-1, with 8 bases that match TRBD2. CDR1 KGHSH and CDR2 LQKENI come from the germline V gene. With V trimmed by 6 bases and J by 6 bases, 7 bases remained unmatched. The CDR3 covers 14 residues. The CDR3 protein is CASSGLDRLNEQFF. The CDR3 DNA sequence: TGTGCCAGCTCGGGACTAGATCGGCTCAATGAGCAGTTCTTC.

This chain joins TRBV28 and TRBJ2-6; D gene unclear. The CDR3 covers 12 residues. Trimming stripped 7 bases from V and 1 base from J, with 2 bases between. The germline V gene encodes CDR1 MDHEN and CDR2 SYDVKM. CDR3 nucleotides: TGTGCCAGCACGTCTGGGGCCAACGTCCTGACTTTC. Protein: CASTSGANVLTF.

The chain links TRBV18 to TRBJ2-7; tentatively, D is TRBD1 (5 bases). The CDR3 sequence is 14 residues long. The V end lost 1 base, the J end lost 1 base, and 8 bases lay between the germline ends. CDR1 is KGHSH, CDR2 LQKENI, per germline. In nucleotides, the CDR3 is TGTGCCAGCTCACCACAAAAGGGGTCCTACGAGCAGTACTTC. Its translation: CASSPQKGSYEQYF.

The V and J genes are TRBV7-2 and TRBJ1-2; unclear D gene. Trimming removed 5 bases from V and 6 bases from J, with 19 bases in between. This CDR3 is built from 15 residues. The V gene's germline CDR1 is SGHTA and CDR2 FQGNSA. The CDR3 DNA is TGTGCCAGCAGCACTACGGGATTGTCATCCCATGGCTACACCTTC. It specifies CASSTTGLSSHGYTF.

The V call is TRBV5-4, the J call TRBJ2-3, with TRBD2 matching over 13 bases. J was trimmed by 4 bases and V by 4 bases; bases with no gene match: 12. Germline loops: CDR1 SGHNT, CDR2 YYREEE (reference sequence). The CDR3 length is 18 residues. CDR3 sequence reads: CASSEPGLAGLGADTQYF. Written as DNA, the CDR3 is TGTGCCAGCAGCGAACCGGGACTAGCGGGATTGGGTGCAGATACGCAGTATTTT. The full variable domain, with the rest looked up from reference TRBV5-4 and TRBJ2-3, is ETGVTQSPTHLIKTRGQQVTLRCSSQSGHNTVSWYQQALGQGPQFIFQYYREEENGRGNFPPRFSGLQFPNYSSELNVNALELDDSALYLCASSEPGLAGLGADTQYFGPGTRLTVL.

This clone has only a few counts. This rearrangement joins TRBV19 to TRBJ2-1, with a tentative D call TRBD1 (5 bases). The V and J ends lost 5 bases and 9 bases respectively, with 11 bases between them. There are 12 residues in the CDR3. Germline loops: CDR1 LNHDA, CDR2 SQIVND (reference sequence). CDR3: CASSESRGEQFF. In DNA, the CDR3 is TGTGCCAGTAGTGAATCTAGGGGTGAGCAGTTCTTC.

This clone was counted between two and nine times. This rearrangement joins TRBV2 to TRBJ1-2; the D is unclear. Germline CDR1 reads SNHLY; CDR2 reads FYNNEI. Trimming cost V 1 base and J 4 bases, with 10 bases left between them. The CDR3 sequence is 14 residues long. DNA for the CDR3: TGTGCCAGCAGTGAAGGACAAGCCGGCTATGGCTACACCTTC. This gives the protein CASSEGQAGYGYTF.

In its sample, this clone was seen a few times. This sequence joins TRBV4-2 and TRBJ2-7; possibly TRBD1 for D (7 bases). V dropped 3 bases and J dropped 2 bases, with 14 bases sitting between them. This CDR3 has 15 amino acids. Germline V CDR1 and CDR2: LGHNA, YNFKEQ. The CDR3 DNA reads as TGTGCCAGCAGCCAGGAGGGGGCGCTCCCCTACGAGCAGTACTTC. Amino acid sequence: CASSQEGALPYEQYF.

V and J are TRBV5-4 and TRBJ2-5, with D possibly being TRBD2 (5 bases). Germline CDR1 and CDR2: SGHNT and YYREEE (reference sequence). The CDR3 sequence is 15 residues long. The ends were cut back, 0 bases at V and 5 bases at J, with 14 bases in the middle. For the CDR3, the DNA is TGTGCCAGCAGCTTGGATACGGGGAGTCGGGAGACCCAGTACTTC. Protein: CASSLDTGSRETQYF.

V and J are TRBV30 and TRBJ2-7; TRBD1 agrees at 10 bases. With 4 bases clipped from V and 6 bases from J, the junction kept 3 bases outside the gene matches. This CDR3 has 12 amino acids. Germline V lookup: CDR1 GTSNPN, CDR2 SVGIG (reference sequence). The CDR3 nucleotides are TGTGCCTGGAAGACAGGGGGCACCGAGCAGTACTTC. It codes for CAWKTGGTEQYF. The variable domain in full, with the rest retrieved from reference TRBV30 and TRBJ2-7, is SQTIHQWPATLVQPVGSPLSLECTVEGTSNPNLYWYRQAAGRGLQLLFYSVGIGQISSEVPQNLSASRPQDRQFILSSKKLLLSDSGFYLCAWKTGGTEQYFGPGTRLTVT.

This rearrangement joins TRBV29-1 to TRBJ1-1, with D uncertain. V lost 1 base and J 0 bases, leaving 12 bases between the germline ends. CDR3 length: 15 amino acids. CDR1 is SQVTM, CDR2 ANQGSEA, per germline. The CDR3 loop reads CSVEVPGMMNTEAFF. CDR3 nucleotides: TGCAGCGTTGAAGTCCCGGGAATGATGAACACTGAAGCTTTCTTT.

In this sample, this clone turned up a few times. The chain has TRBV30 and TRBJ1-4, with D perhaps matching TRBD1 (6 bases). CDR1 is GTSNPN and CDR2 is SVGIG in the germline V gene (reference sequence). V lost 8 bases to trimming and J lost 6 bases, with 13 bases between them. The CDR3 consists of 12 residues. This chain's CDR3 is CAGWTEDEKLFF. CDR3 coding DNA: TGTGCCGGGTGGACAGAAGATGAAAAACTGTTTTTT.

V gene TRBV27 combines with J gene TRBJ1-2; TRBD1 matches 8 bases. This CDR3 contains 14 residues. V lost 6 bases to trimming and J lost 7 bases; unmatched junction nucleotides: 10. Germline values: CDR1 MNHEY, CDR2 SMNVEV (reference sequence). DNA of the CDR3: TGTGCCAGCAGGAGCCTCGGGACAGGTTCTGGCTACACCTTC. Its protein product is CASRSLGTGSGYTF.

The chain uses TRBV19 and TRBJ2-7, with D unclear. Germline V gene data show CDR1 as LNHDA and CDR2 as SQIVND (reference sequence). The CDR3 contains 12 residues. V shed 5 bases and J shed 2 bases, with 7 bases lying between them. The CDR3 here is CASSGHPYEQYF. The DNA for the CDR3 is TGTGCCAGTAGTGGCCACCCCTACGAGCAGTACTTC.

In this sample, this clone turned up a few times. The CDR3 loop reads CAWSDPTGAYEQYF. CDR3 bases: TGTGCCTGGAGTGACCCGACAGGAGCTTACGAGCAGTACTTC. This chain links TRBV30 with TRBJ2-7; TRBD1 is a possible D gene (6 bases). In germline, CDR1 is GTSNPN, CDR2 SVGIG (reference sequence). Deletions cut 1 base from V and 4 bases from J, with 14 bases between. The CDR3 spans 14 residues.

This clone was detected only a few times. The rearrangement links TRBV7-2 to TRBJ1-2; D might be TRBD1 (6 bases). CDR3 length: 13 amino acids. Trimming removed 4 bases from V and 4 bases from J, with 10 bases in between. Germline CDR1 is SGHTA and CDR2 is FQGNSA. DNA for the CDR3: TGTGCCAGCAGCTCCCGGGACACCTATGGCTACACCTTC. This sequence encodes CASSSRDTYGYTF.

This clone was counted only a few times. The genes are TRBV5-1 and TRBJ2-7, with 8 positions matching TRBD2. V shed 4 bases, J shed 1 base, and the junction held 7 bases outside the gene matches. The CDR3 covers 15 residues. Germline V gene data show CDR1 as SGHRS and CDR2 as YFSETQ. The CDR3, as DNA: TGCGCCAGCAGCCTCGGGGGGGACCCTTCCTACGAGCAGTACTTC. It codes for CASSLGGDPSYEQYF.

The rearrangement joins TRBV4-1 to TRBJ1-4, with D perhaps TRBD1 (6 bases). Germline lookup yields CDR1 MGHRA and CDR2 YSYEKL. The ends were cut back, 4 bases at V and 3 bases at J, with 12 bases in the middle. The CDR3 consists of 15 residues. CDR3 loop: CASSPQGLANEKLFF. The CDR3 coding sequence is TGCGCCAGCAGCCCCCAGGGGTTGGCTAATGAAAAACTGTTTTTT.

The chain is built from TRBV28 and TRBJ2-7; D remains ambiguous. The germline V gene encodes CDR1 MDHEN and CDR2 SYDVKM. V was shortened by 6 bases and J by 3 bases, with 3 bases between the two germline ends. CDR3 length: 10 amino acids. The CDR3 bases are TGTGCCAGCAGCCACTACGAGCAGTACTTC. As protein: CASSHYEQYF. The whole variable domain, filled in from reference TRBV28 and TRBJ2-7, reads DVKVTQSSRYLVKRTGEKVFLECVQDMDHENMFWYRQDPGLGLRLIYFSYDVKMKEKGDIPEGYSVSREKKERFSLILESASTNQTSMYLCASSHYEQYFGPGTRLTVT.

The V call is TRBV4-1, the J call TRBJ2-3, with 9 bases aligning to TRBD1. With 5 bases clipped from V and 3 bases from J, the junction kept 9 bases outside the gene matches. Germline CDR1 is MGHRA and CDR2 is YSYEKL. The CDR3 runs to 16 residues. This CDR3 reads CASSGRDRDATDTQYF. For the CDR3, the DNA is TGCGCCAGCAGCGGCCGGGACAGGGATGCGACAGATACGCAGTATTTT.

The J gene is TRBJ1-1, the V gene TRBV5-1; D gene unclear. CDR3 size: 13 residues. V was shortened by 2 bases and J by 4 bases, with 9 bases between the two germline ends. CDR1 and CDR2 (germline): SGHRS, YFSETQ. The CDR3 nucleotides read TGCGCCAGCAGCTTCGCAGAGCGCACTGAAGCTTTCTTT. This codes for CASSFAERTEAFF.

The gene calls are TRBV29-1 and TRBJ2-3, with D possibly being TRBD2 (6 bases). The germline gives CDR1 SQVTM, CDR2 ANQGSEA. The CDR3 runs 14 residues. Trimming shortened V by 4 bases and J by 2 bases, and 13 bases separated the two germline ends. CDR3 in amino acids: CSVVTRASTDTQYF. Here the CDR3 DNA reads TGCAGCGTTGTGACTAGAGCTTCCACAGATACGCAGTATTTT.

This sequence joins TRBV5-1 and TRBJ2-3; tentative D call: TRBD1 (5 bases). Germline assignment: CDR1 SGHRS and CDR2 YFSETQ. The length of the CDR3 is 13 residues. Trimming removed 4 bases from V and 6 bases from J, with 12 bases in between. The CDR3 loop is CASSGAQSDTQYF. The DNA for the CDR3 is TGCGCCAGCAGCGGGGCGCAGTCTGATACGCAGTATTTT.

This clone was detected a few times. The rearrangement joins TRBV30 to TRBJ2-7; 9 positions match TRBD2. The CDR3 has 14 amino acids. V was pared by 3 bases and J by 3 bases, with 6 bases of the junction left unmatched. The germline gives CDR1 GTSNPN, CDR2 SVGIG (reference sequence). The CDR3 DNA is TGTGCCTGGAGCGAGACTAGCGGTTACTACGAGCAGTACTTC. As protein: CAWSETSGYYEQYF.